The present TCR beta chain was sequenced within a study of patients and donors after allogeneic stem cell transplantation. The length of the CDR3 is 14 residues. V trimming: 6 bases; J trimming: 4 bases; junction bases outside the gene matches: 6. Germline V lookup: CDR1 MNHNS, CDR2 SASEGT. TCRdb fed the RT-PCR reads into MiXCR, producing one record per CDR3 protein. The table includes roughly 960,000 distinct CDR3 sequences, roughly 18% detected once. Sequences were obtained from blood, either unsorted or a sorted T cell fraction (not recorded which). The receptor comes from a human donor who was either an allogeneic HSCT recipient or a stem cell or donor lymphocyte infusion donor (not recorded which). It is not recorded whose cells these are; they may come from a transplant donor. The chain is built from TRBV6-1 and TRBJ1-2; 9 bases align to TRBD1. The CDR3, as DNA: TGTGCCAGCAGCTGGGGACAGGGACGCTATGGCTACACCTTC. It is translated as CASSWGQGRYGYTF.